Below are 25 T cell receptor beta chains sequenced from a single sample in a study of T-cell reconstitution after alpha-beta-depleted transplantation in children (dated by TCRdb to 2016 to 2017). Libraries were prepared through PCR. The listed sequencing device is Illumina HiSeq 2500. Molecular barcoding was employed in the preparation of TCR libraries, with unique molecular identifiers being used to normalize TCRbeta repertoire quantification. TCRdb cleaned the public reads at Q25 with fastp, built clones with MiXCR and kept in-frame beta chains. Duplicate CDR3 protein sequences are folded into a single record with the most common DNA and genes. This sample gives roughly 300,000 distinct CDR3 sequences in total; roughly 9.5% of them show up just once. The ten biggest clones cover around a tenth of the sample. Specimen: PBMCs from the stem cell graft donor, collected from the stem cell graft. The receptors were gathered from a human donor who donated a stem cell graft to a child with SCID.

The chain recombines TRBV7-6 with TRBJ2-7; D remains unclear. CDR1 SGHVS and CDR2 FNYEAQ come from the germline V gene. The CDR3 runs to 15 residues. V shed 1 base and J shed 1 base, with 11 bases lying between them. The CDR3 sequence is CASSLGAELSYEQYF. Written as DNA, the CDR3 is TGTGCCAGCAGCTTAGGAGCAGAACTATCCTACGAGCAGTACTTC.

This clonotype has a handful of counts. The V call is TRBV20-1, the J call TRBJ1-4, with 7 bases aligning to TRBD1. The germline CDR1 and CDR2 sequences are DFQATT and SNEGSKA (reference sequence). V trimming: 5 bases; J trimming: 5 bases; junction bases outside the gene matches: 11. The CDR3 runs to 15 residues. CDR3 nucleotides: TGCAGTGCTTCCCGGGCCGGGACAGCAAATGAAAAACTGTTTTTT. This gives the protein CSASRAGTANEKLFF.

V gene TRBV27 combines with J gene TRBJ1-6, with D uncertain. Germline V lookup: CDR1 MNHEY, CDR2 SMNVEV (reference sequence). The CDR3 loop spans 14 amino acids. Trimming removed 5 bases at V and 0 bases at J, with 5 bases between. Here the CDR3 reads CASSQSSYNSPLHF. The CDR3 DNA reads TGTGCCAGCAGTCAGAGCTCCTATAATTCACCCCTCCACTTT.

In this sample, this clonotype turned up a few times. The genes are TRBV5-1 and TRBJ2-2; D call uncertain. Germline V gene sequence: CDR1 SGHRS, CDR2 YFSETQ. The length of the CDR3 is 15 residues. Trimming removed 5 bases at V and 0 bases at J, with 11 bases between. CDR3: CASRPDGPNTGELFF. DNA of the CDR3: TGCGCCAGCAGACCTGACGGTCCGAACACCGGGGAGCTGTTTTTT.

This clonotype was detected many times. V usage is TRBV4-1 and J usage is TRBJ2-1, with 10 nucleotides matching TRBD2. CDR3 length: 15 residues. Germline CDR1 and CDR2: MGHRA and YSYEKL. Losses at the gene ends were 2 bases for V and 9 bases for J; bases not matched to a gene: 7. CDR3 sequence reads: CASSQNKGLAFEQFF. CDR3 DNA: TGCGCCAGCAGCCAAAACAAGGGACTAGCGTTTGAGCAGTTCTTC.

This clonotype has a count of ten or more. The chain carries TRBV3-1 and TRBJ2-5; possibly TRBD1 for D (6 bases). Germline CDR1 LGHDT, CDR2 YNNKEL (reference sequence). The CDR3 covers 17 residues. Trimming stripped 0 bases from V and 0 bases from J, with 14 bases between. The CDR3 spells CASSQDQGISYQETQYF. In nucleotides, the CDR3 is TGTGCCAGCAGCCAAGATCAGGGGATATCGTACCAAGAGACCCAGTACTTC.

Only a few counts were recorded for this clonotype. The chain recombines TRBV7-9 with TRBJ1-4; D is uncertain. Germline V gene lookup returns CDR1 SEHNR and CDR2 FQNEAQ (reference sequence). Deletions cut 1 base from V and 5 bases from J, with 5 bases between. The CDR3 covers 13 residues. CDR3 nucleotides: TGTGCCAGCAGCTTAGATGAGAATGAAAAACTGTTTTTT. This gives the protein CASSLDENEKLFF.

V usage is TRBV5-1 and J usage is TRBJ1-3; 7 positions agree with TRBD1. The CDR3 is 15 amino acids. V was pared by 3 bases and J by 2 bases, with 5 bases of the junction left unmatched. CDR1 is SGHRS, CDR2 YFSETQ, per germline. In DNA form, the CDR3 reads TGCGCCAGCAGCTGGGGACAGACTACTGGAAACACCATATATTTT. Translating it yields CASSWGQTTGNTIYF.

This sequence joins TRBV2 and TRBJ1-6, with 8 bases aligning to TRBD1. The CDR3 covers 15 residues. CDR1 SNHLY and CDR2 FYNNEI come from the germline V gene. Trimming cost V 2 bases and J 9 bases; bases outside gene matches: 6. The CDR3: CASSELPGGRSPLHF. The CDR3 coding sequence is TGTGCCAGCAGTGAATTACCAGGGGGCCGTTCACCCCTCCACTTT.

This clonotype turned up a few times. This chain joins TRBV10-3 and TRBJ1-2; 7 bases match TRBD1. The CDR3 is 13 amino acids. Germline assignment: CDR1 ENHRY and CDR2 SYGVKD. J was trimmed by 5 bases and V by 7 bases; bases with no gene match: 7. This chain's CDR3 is CAINSGTEYGYTF. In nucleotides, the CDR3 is TGTGCCATCAACTCCGGGACAGAATATGGCTACACCTTC.

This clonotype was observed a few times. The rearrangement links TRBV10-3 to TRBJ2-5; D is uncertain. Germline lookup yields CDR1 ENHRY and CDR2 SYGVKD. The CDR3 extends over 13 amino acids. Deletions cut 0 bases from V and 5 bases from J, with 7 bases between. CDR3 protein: CAISESGSETQYF. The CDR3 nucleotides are TGTGCCATCAGTGAGTCGGGCAGCGAGACCCAGTACTTC.

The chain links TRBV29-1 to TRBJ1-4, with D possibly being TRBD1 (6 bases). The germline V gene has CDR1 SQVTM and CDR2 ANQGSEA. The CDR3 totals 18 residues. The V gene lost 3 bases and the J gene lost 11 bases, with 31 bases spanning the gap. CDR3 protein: CSVDSSGDNVQMGGKLFF. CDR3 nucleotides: TGCAGCGTTGACTCCTCAGGGGATAACGTCCAGATGGGGGGTAAACTGTTTTTT.

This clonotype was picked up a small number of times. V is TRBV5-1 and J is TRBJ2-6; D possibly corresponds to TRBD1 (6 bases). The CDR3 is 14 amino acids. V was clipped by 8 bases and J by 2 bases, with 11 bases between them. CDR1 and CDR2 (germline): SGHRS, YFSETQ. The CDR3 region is CASTSGAGANVLTF. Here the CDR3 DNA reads TGCGCCAGTACATCAGGGGCTGGGGCCAACGTCCTGACTTTC.

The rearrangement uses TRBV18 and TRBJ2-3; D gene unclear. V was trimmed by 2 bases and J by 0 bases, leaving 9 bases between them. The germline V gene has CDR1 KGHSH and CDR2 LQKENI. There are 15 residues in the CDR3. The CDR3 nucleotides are TGTGCCAGCTCACCAGTGCCTCCTAGCACAGATACGCAGTATTTT. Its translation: CASSPVPPSTDTQYF.

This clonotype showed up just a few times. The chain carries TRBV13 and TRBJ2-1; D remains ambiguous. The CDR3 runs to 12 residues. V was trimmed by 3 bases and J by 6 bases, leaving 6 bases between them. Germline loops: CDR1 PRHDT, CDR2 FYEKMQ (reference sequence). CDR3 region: CASSFQSNEQFF. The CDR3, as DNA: TGTGCCAGCAGCTTCCAGAGCAATGAGCAGTTCTTC.

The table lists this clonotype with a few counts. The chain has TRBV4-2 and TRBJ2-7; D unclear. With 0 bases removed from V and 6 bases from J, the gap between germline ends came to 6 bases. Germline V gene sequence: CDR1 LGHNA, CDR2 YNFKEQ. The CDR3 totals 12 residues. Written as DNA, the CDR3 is TGTGCCAGCAGCCAAGATCCAATCGAGCAGTACTTC. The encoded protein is CASSQDPIEQYF.

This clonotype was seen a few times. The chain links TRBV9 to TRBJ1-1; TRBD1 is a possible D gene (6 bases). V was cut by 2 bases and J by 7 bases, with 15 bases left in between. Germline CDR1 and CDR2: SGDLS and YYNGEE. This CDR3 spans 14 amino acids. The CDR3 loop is CASSVTVGGNEAFF. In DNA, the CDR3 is TGTGCCAGCAGCGTCACCGTAGGGGGTAATGAAGCTTTCTTT.

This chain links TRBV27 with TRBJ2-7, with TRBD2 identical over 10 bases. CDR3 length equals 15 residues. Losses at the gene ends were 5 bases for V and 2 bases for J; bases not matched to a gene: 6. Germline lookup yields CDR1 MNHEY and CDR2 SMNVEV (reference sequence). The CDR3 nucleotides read TGTGCCAGCAGTAGCTTAAGCGGGGGGGCCTACGAGCAGTACTTC. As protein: CASSSLSGGAYEQYF.

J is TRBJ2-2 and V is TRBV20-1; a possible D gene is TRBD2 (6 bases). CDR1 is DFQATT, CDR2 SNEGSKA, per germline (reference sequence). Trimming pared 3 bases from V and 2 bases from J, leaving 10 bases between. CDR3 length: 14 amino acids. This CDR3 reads CSARDGGNTGELFF. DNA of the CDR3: TGCAGTGCTAGGGACGGGGGAAACACCGGGGAGCTGTTTTTT.

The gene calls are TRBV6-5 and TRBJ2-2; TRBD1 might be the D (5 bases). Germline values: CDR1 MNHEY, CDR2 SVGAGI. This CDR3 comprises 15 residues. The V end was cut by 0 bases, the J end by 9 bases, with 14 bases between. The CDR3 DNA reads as TGTGCCAGCAGTTACTCGATTTGGTCGGACAGGGAGCTGTTTTTT. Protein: CASSYSIWSDRELFF.

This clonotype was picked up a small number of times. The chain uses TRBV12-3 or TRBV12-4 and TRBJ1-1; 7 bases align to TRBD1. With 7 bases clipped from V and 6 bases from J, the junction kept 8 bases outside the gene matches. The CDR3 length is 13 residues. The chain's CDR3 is CASKTGVGSEAFF. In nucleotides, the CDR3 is TGTGCCAGCAAAACAGGGGTGGGATCTGAAGCTTTCTTT.

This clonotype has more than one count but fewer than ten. CDR3 residues: CASSLDKMVDEQFF. The CDR3 DNA reads TGCGCCAGCAGCTTGGACAAGATGGTAGATGAGCAGTTCTTC. The rearrangement links TRBV5-1 to TRBJ2-1; no reliable D call. CDR1 and CDR2 from the germline V gene are SGHRS and YFSETQ. Trimming removed 0 bases from V and 8 bases from J, with 12 bases in between. The CDR3 loop spans 14 amino acids.

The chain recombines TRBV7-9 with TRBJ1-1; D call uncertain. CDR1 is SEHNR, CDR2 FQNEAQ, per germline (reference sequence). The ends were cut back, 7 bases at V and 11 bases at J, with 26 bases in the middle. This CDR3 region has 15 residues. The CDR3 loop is CASNEDGTQGDRAFF. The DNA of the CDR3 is TGTGCCAGCAACGAAGACGGAACACAAGGCGATCGGGCTTTCTTT. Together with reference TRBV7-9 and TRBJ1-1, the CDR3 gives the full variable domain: DTGVSQNPRHKITKRGQNVTFRCDPISEHNRLYWYRQTLGQGPEFLTYFQNEAQLEKSRLLSDRFSAERPKGSFSTLEIQRTEQGDSAMYLCASNEDGTQGDRAFFGQGTRLTVV.

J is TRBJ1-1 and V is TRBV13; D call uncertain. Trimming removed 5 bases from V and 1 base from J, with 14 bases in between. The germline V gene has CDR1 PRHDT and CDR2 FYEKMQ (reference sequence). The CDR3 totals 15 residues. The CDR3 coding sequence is TGTGCCAGCAGCCCCGGCGAGGCGCGGAACACTGAAGCTTTCTTT. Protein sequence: CASSPGEARNTEAFF. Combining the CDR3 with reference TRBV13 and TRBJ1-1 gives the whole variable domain AAGVIQSPRHLIKEKRETATLKCYPIPRHDTVYWYQQGPGQDPQFLISFYEKMQSDKGSIPDRFSAQQFSDYHSELNMSSLELGDSALYFCASSPGEARNTEAFFGQGTRLTVV.

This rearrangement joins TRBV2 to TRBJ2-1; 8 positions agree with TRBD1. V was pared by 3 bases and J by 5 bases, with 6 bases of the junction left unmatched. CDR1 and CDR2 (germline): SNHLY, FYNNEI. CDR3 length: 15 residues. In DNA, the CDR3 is TGTGCCAGCAGTGAGGACAGGGCCTCTAACAATGAGCAGTTCTTC. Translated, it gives CASSEDRASNNEQFF.